Presented here are 31 T cell receptor beta chains from one specimen sequenced in a study of T cell responses to AZD1222 COVID-19 vaccine. The table came from immunoSEQ multiplex PCR; TCRdb's copy has only in-frame clones and leaves some out. The sample contains around 100,000 clones, about 88% of which appear only once. Sample: peripheral blood, taken on day 0 of AZD1222 vaccination. These receptor sequences come from an adult in good health.

The chain couples TRBV4-3 to TRBJ2-7; TRBD1 might be the D (6 bases). CDR3 length equals 15 residues. Germline CDR1 LGHNA, CDR2 YSLEER. V shed 4 bases and J shed 2 bases, with 15 bases lying between them. The CDR3 reads CASSRDKQGPYEQYF. In DNA, the CDR3 is TGCGCCAGCAGCCGAGACAAACAGGGACCCTACGAGCAGTACTTC.

This chain connects TRBV7-2 to TRBJ1-5, with TRBD1 matching over 7 bases. This CDR3 spans 15 amino acids. Looked up from germline, CDR1 is SGHTA and CDR2 is FQGNSA. V gave up 2 bases and J gave up 4 bases; unmatched junction bases: 5. Written as DNA, the CDR3 is TGTGCCAGCAGCTTACGACAGGGCGGGAATCAGCCCCAGCATTTT. Amino acid sequence: CASSLRQGGNQPQHF.

V and J are TRBV5-4 and TRBJ2-2, with D perhaps TRBD1 or TRBD2 (5 bases each). The CDR3 spans 16 residues. V was shortened by 4 bases and J by 1 base, with 14 bases between the two germline ends. In germline, CDR1 is SGHNT, CDR2 YYREEE (reference sequence). This CDR3 reads CASSPRDPLNTGELFF. The CDR3 bases are TGTGCCAGCAGCCCCCGGGACCCCCTGAACACCGGGGAGCTGTTTTTT.

V usage is TRBV25-1 and J usage is TRBJ1-2; 8 bases align to TRBD1. The CDR3 runs 17 residues. The J segment lost 4 bases and the V segment lost 6 bases, leaving 16 bases of the junction unmatched. Germline CDR1 reads MGHDK; CDR2 reads SYGVNS. For the CDR3, the DNA is TGTGCCAGCAGCCCCGGGACAGGCGCAACTAATGGCTATGGCTACACCTTC. Amino acids: CASSPGTGATNGYGYTF.

J is TRBJ1-5 and V is TRBV5-1, with D perhaps matching TRBD1 (6 bases). The length of the CDR3 is 15 residues. Trimming took 1 base from V and 7 from J, leaving 15 bases between them. The germline CDR1 and CDR2 sequences are SGHRS and YFSETQ. The CDR3 is CASSLMGHAGQPQHF. In nucleotides, the CDR3 is TGCGCCAGCAGCTTGATGGGACACGCGGGGCAGCCCCAGCATTTT. Based on the CDR3 plus reference TRBV5-1 and TRBJ1-5, the full variable domain is KAGVTQTPRYLIKTRGQQVTLSCSPISGHRSVSWYQQTPGQGLQFLFEYFSETQRNKGNFPGRFSGRQFSNSRSEMNVSTLELGDSALYLCASSLMGHAGQPQHFGDGTRLSIL.

This sequence joins TRBV5-4 and TRBJ2-3, with D perhaps TRBD2 (6 bases). Germline V gene sequence: CDR1 SGHNT, CDR2 YYREEE (reference sequence). The CDR3 consists of 14 residues. Trimming took 6 bases from V and 0 from J, leaving 11 bases between them. This CDR3 is CASNSGASTDTQYF. DNA of the CDR3: TGTGCCAGCAATAGCGGCGCTAGCACAGATACGCAGTATTTT.

This sequence joins TRBV6-4 and TRBJ2-7; D is unresolved. The germline gives CDR1 MRHNA, CDR2 SNTAGT. The CDR3 runs 12 residues. The V end was cut by 3 bases, the J end by 6 bases, with 9 bases between. The CDR3 DNA sequence: TGTGCCAGCAGTGAACTTCCATTCGAGCAGTACTTC. It specifies CASSELPFEQYF.

This clone was picked up one time. This chain uses TRBV5-6 with TRBJ2-4; D is possibly TRBD1 or TRBD2 (5 bases each). V was pared by 4 bases and J by 5 bases, with 10 bases between. The CDR3 has 13 residues. The germline gives CDR1 SGHDT, CDR2 YYEEEE. CDR3 protein: CASSQGPQNIQYF. The CDR3 nucleotides are TGTGCCAGCAGCCAGGGACCACAAAACATTCAGTACTTC.

The chain uses TRBV2 and TRBJ2-7, with 10 positions matching TRBD1. The CDR3 is made up of 13 amino acids. Germline V gene data show CDR1 as SNHLY and CDR2 as FYNNEI. The trim removed 10 bases at V and 5 bases at J, leaving 8 bases unmatched. The CDR3 coding sequence is TGTGCCATCTCTTGGGACAGGGGAGACGAGCAGTACTTC. Protein product: CAISWDRGDEQYF.

The CDR3 DNA sequence: TGTGCCAGCAGCTCGGGGGACAGAAATTCACCCCTCCACTTT. This sequence encodes CASSSGDRNSPLHF. This chain joins TRBV7-2 and TRBJ1-6, with 7 bases identical to TRBD1. J gave up 7 bases and V 4 bases, and 4 bases lay outside the gene matches. The CDR3 sequence is 14 residues long. The germline CDR1 and CDR2 sequences are SGHTA and FQGNSA.

The chain carries TRBV6-5 and TRBJ1-1, with TRBD1 matching 9 bases. J was trimmed by 1 base and V by 6 bases; bases with no gene match: 6. This CDR3 contains 15 residues. Germline assignment: CDR1 MNHEY and CDR2 SVGAGI. The CDR3 nucleotides are TGTGCCAGCAGCCCAGGACAGGGGACGAACACTGAAGCTTTCTTT. Its translation is CASSPGQGTNTEAFF.

V gene TRBV3-1 (or the pseudogene TRBV3-2) combines with J gene TRBJ2-3; 7 bases agree with TRBD2. Per the germline V gene, CDR1 is LGHDT and CDR2 is YNNKEL (reference sequence). V lost 3 bases, J lost 0 bases, and 9 bases stayed unmatched. The CDR3 runs to 17 residues. The CDR3 protein is CASSQTGRGVSTDTQYF. CDR3 in DNA: TGTGCCAGCAGCCAGACCGGCCGGGGGGTGAGCACAGATACGCAGTATTTT.

This clone was seen a single time. J is TRBJ1-1 and V is TRBV12-3 or TRBV12-4; D call uncertain. CDR3 length: 11 residues. The V and J ends lost 4 bases and 2 bases respectively, with 2 bases between them. CDR3 nucleotides: TGTGCCAGCAGTTCAAACACTGAAGCTTTCTTT. Translating gives CASSSNTEAFF.

The chain carries TRBV2 and TRBJ2-5; D is uncertain. The germline V gene has CDR1 SNHLY and CDR2 FYNNEI. The CDR3 has 12 amino acids. Trimming removed 2 bases at V and 6 bases at J, with 7 bases between. The CDR3 protein is CASSELRQTQYF. CDR3 nucleotides: TGTGCCAGCAGTGAATTGAGGCAGACCCAGTACTTC. The full variable domain, with the rest looked up from reference TRBV2 and TRBJ2-5, is EPEVTQTPSHQVTQMGQEVILRCVPISNHLYFYWYRQILGQKVEFLVSFYNNEISEKSEIFDDQFSVERPDGSNFTLKIRSTKLEDSAMYFCASSELRQTQYFGPGTRLLVL.

This chain links TRBV29-1 with TRBJ1-1; D perhaps matches TRBD1 (5 bases). V was shortened by 8 bases and J by 0 bases, with 13 bases between the two germline ends. This CDR3 comprises 13 residues. CDR1 is SQVTM and CDR2 is ANQGSEA in the germline V gene. CDR3 in amino acids: CSSVGPMNTEAFF. CDR3 DNA sequence: TGCAGCTCAGTGGGACCAATGAACACTGAAGCTTTCTTT.

V usage is TRBV4-1 and J usage is TRBJ2-7; D gene uncertain. Trimming pared 4 bases from V and 4 bases from J, leaving 11 bases between. This CDR3 region has 13 residues. Per the germline V gene, CDR1 is MGHRA and CDR2 is YSYEKL. Written as DNA, the CDR3 is TGCGCCAGCAGCCTACGGATGGCGTACGAGCAGTACTTC. Protein: CASSLRMAYEQYF.

The chain is built from TRBV18 and TRBJ1-2; weak D call: TRBD1 (5 bases). Germline lookup yields CDR1 KGHSH and CDR2 LQKENI. CDR3 size: 13 residues. The germline V and J ends were trimmed by 3 bases and 7 bases, with 12 bases remaining between them. The CDR3 spells CASSPSLGGGYTF. CDR3 coding DNA: TGTGCCAGCTCACCCTCCCTGGGGGGTGGCTACACCTTC.

The V and J genes are TRBV6-5 and TRBJ2-5; D perhaps matches TRBD1 (5 bases). CDR1 is MNHEY and CDR2 is SVGAGI in the germline V gene. The CDR3 runs 14 residues. With 6 bases removed from V and 1 base from J, the gap between germline ends came to 12 bases. The CDR3 DNA is TGTGCCAGCAGCAGATCGACAGTCCAAGAGACCCAGTACTTC. This translates into CASSRSTVQETQYF.

The V call is TRBV5-1, the J call TRBJ1-1; 8 nucleotides match TRBD1. CDR1 SGHRS and CDR2 YFSETQ come from the germline V gene. CDR3 length equals 15 residues. With V trimmed by 9 bases and J by 3 bases, 13 bases remained unmatched. CDR3 loop: CATLDRGRQDTEAFF. The CDR3 DNA reads as TGCGCCACTTTAGACAGGGGTAGACAGGACACTGAAGCTTTCTTT.

V gene TRBV7-3 combines with J gene TRBJ1-1; D gene unclear. V gave up 1 base and J gave up 5 bases, with 11 bases separating them. Germline CDR1 is SGHTA and CDR2 is FQGTGA. The CDR3 runs 14 residues. The CDR3 region is CASSLIGSGTEAFF. In DNA, the CDR3 is TGTGCCAGCAGCTTAATTGGGTCGGGGACTGAAGCTTTCTTT.

The rearrangement links TRBV2 to TRBJ1-3, with TRBD1 matching over 8 bases. Losses at the gene ends were 6 bases for V and 4 bases for J; bases not matched to a gene: 5. Germline CDR1 is SNHLY and CDR2 is FYNNEI. The CDR3 extends over 14 amino acids. CDR3 nucleotides: TGTGCCAGCAGGGACAGGGCGGGCGGAAACACCATATATTTT. Residues: CASRDRAGGNTIYF.

V gene TRBV7-2 combines with J gene TRBJ2-7; D possibly corresponds to TRBD1 (5 bases). The V end was cut by 2 bases, the J end by 4 bases, with 12 bases between. The CDR3 is 14 amino acids. Germline V lookup: CDR1 SGHTA, CDR2 FQGNSA. This chain's CDR3 is CASSLTTQGYEQYF. The DNA of the CDR3 is TGTGCCAGCAGCTTAACCACCCAGGGATACGAGCAGTACTTC.

This chain links TRBV25-1 with TRBJ1-6, with 7 bases aligning to TRBD1. The CDR3 sequence is 15 residues long. Losses at the gene ends were 3 bases for V and 7 bases for J; bases not matched to a gene: 6. The germline V gene has CDR1 MGHDK and CDR2 SYGVNS. The CDR3 sequence: CASSDAGGGNSPLHF. CDR3 nucleotides: TGTGCCAGCAGTGATGCAGGGGGGGGGAATTCACCCCTCCACTTT.

Here the CDR3 DNA reads TGTGCCAGCAGCTTAGGTTCTAGCGTAAGCGCAGATACGCAGTATTTT. This sequence encodes CASSLGSSVSADTQYF. This chain joins TRBV7-2 and TRBJ2-3; a weak D match, TRBD2 (6 bases). This CDR3 is 16 amino acids long. The V end was cut by 1 base, the J end by 4 bases, with 15 bases between. Looked up from germline, CDR1 is SGHTA and CDR2 is FQGNSA.

The chain couples TRBV24-1 to TRBJ1-2; TRBD1 aligns across 9 bases. Trimming took 2 bases from V and 2 from J; bases not matched to a gene: 2. CDR3 length: 15 residues. The germline CDR1 and CDR2 sequences are KGHDR and SFDVKD. The CDR3 region has the DNA TGTGCCACCAGTGATTCGACAGGGGGAAACTATGGCTACACCTTC. This translates into CATSDSTGGNYGYTF.

V and J are TRBV5-6 and TRBJ2-5, with D maybe TRBD1 (6 bases). CDR3 length equals 14 residues. CDR1 and CDR2 (germline): SGHDT, YYEEEE. V lost 2 bases and J 4 bases, leaving 12 bases between the germline ends. CDR3 nucleotide sequence: TGTGCCAGCAGCTTCTTACAGGGTACAGAGACCCAGTACTTC. Protein product: CASSFLQGTETQYF.

The chain has TRBV5-8 and TRBJ2-3, with D maybe TRBD1 (5 bases). V dropped 4 bases and J dropped 0 bases, with 15 bases sitting between them. The V gene's germline CDR1 is SGHTS and CDR2 YDEGEE. This CDR3 contains 16 residues. The DNA for the CDR3 is TGTGCCAGCAGCCCGGACGTCAGGGCTAGCACAGATACGCAGTATTTT. Encoded protein: CASSPDVRASTDTQYF.

This rearrangement joins TRBV11-1 to TRBJ2-7; a weak D match, TRBD2 (5 bases). The CDR3 has 14 amino acids. The V and J ends lost 6 bases and 2 bases respectively, with 14 bases between them. Germline V gives CDR1 SGHAT, CDR2 FQDESV (reference sequence). CDR3 in amino acids: CASRPTNSPYEQYF. The CDR3 coding sequence is TGTGCCAGCAGGCCGACTAATTCCCCCTACGAGCAGTACTTC.

The chain uses TRBV10-3 and TRBJ1-5; tentatively, D is TRBD1 (5 bases). CDR1 and CDR2 (germline): ENHRY, SYGVKD. V lost 5 bases, J lost 5 bases, and 10 bases lay in between. This CDR3 has 13 residues. In DNA form, the CDR3 reads TGTGCCATCAGTCCAGGGTTTGATCAGCCCCAGCATTTT. Translation: CAISPGFDQPQHF.

This rearrangement joins TRBV3-1 (or the pseudogene TRBV3-2) to TRBJ2-3; weak D call: TRBD2 (6 bases). The germline V and J ends were trimmed by 7 bases and 4 bases, with 9 bases remaining between them. The CDR3 is 12 amino acids. In germline, CDR1 is LGHDT, CDR2 YNNKEL (reference sequence). The CDR3 loop is CASNGRADTQYF. CDR3 coding DNA: TGTGCCAGCAACGGGAGAGCAGATACGCAGTATTTT.

The rearrangement links TRBV12-3 or TRBV12-4 to TRBJ1-2, with a possible D match to TRBD1 (5 bases). V lost 2 bases and J 6 bases, leaving 7 bases between the germline ends. The CDR3 runs to 12 residues. The DNA for the CDR3 is TGTGCCAGCAGTTTACAGGGTAATGGCTACACCTTC. Protein product: CASSLQGNGYTF.